The rows below give T cell receptor beta chains drawn from one sample of a study of CD8 T cells in Susac syndrome. In TCRdb, the immunoSEQ multiplex PCR reads were re-called with MiXCR into one record per CDR3 protein. The sample carries about 120,000 distinct CDR3 sequences, 94% recorded once. The sample taken for sequencing was CD4+ T cells from PBMCs. All receptors come from a human donor in good health. CDR3s include the opening cysteine and the closing phenylalanine or tryptophan. A D gene is named only where the DNA matches it firmly. The size of a clone is reported for some rows only, either as once, few or many, or as a class for expanded clones.

j_gene	v_gene	abundance	d_gene	CDR3aa	CDR3nt
TRBJ2-1	TRBV28	NA	NA	CASSLQGNNEQFF	TGTGCCAGCAGTTTACAAGGCAACAATGAGCAGTTCTTC
TRBJ2-5	TRBV5-1	NA	TRBD1	CASSLDGQGAQYF	TGCGCCAGCAGCTTGGATGGACAGGGAGCCCAGTACTTC
TRBJ2-7	TRBV5-6	NA	NA	CASSQAQGFWSYEQYF	TGTGCCAGCAGTCAAGCTCAGGGGTTTTGGTCCTACGAGCAGTACTTC
TRBJ2-1	TRBV5-1	NA	NA	CASSLGGDFDEQFF	TGCGCCAGCAGCTTGGGGGGGGACTTCGATGAGCAGTTCTTC
TRBJ2-3	TRBV7-9	NA	NA	CASSLGQSSTDTQYF	TGTGCCAGCAGCCTTGGACAGTCTAGCACAGATACGCAGTATTTT
TRBJ2-1	TRBV11-2	NA	TRBD2	CASSLFGSAGGTFF	TGTGCCAGCAGCTTATTCGGGTCTGCGGGAGGGACGTTCTTC
TRBJ2-7	TRBV29-1	NA	NA	CSVLTVSYEQYF	TGCAGCGTGCTAACCGTCTCCTACGAGCAGTACTTC
TRBJ1-5	TRBV2	NA	NA	CASSGTRSNQPQHF	TGTGCCAGCAGTGGGACCCGAAGCAATCAGCCCCAGCATTTT
TRBJ2-3	TRBV20-1	NA	NA	CSASSWEASTDTQYF	TGCAGTGCTAGTTCCTGGGAGGCCAGCACAGATACGCAGTATTTT
TRBJ1-2	TRBV18	once	NA	CASSPPTIYGYTF	TGTGCCAGCTCACCACCGACCATATATGGCTACACCTTC
TRBJ2-1	TRBV24-1	once	TRBD1	CATSDPGQESYNEQFF	TGTGCCACCAGTGATCCGGGACAGGAGTCCTACAATGAGCAGTTCTTC
TRBJ2-2	TRBV12-3/TRBV12-4	few	NA	CASSFLTGELFF	TGTGCCAGCAGTTTTCTCACCGGGGAGCTGTTTTTT
TRBJ2-3	TRBV24-1	NA	TRBD2	CATSGGRGGTDTQYF	TGTGCCACCAGTGGCGGGAGGGGGGGCACAGATACGCAGTATTTT
TRBJ2-5	TRBV29-1	NA	NA	CSVGRTEGATQYF	TGCAGCGTTGGTAGGACAGAGGGCGCGACCCAGTACTTC
TRBJ2-5	TRBV15	NA	TRBD2	CATSRARTSGQETQYF	TGTGCCACCAGCAGAGCTCGGACTAGCGGCCAAGAGACCCAGTACTTC
TRBJ2-3	TRBV3-1	NA	NA	CASSQEVNSLTDTQYF	TGTGCCAGCAGCCAAGAAGTCAACAGTCTCACAGATACGCAGTATTTT
TRBJ1-2	TRBV28	NA	NA	CASSYGDWNYGYTF	TGTGCCAGCAGTTACGGGGATTGGAACTATGGCTACACCTTC
TRBJ2-1	TRBV19	NA	NA	CASTSVTGNEQFF	TGTGCCAGTACCTCGGTTACTGGCAATGAGCAGTTCTTC
TRBJ2-3	TRBV7-9	NA	TRBD2	CASSSYGSGRAPDTQYF	TGTGCCAGCAGCTCCTATGGTAGCGGGAGGGCGCCAGATACGCAGTATTTT
TRBJ2-5	TRBV7-8	NA	TRBD2	CASSPGLVFQETQYF	TGTGCCAGCAGTCCGGGACTAGTGTTCCAAGAGACCCAGTACTTC
TRBJ1-5	TRBV10-3	NA	TRBD1	CAISDGRGQEQPQHF	TGTGCCATCAGTGACGGCAGGGGGCAGGAGCAGCCCCAGCATTTT
TRBJ2-2	TRBV7-2	NA	NA	CASSLWGQGNTGELFF	TGTGCCAGCAGCTTGTGGGGGCAAGGGAACACCGGGGAGCTGTTTTTT
TRBJ2-2	TRBV2	NA	NA	CAGRMGGTDTGELFF	TGTGCCGGACGGATGGGGGGGACAGACACCGGGGAGCTGTTTTTT
TRBJ1-1	TRBV15	NA	NA	CATSRDPRGAGTEAFF	TGTGCCACCAGCAGAGATCCTCGGGGGGCCGGCACTGAAGCTTTCTTT
TRBJ2-3	TRBV24-1	few	TRBD1	CATSASQRQGYADTQYF	TGTGCCACTAGTGCCTCTCAGAGACAGGGTTACGCAGATACGCAGTATTTT
TRBJ2-5	TRBV20-1	NA	NA	CSARDMQIQETQYF	TGCAGTGCTAGAGATATGCAGATCCAAGAGACCCAGTACTTC
TRBJ2-1	TRBV10-3	NA	NA	CAVSSGTYNEQFF	TGTGCCGTATCTAGTGGGACCTACAATGAGCAGTTCTTC
TRBJ1-5	TRBV6-2/TRBV6-3	NA	NA	CASSYSRVGSNQPQHF	TGTGCCAGCAGTTACTCGAGGGTAGGGAGCAATCAGCCCCAGCATTTT
TRBJ1-1	TRBV12-3/TRBV12-4	NA	NA	CASTLGQTSGGTEAFF	TGTGCCAGCACCCTGGGGCAGACCTCTGGGGGCACTGAAGCTTTCTTT
TRBJ1-2	TRBV29-1	NA	NA	CISKSGIGYTF	TGCATCTCAAAATCGGGAATTGGCTACACCTTC
TRBJ1-2	TRBV30	NA	NA	CAWTHYGGNYGYTF	TGTGCCTGGACCCACTACGGAGGGAACTATGGCTACACCTTC
TRBJ2-7	TRBV19	NA	NA	CASSMARGEQYF	TGTGCCAGTAGTATGGCCCGGGGCGAGCAGTACTTC
TRBJ2-5	TRBV7-6	NA	NA	CASSLTVQETQYF	TGTGCCAGCAGCTTAACGGTCCAAGAGACCCAGTACTTC
TRBJ2-5	TRBV7-6	NA	NA	CASSSRLSTKETQYF	TGTGCCAGCAGCTCGAGACTTTCGACCAAAGAGACCCAGTACTTC
TRBJ1-5	TRBV12-3/TRBV12-4	NA	TRBD1	CASSGRDSYSNQPQHF	TGTGCCAGCAGTGGGCGGGACAGCTATAGCAATCAGCCCCAGCATTTT
TRBJ2-2	TRBV5-5	NA	TRBD1	CASSLDSGTAGITGELFF	TGTGCCAGCAGCTTGGACTCAGGGACAGCCGGAATTACCGGGGAGCTGTTTTTT
TRBJ2-4	TRBV29-1	NA	NA	CSVRGAGKNIQYF	TGCAGCGTACGGGGGGCGGGCAAAAACATTCAGTACTTC
TRBJ2-5	TRBV9	NA	TRBD2	CASSPGLAGGEETQYF	TGTGCCAGCAGCCCGGGACTAGCGGGAGGTGAAGAGACCCAGTACTTC
TRBJ1-1	TRBV28	NA	NA	CATSGTEAFF	TGTGCCACCAGTGGCACTGAAGCTTTCTTT
TRBJ1-6	TRBV7-9	NA	NA	CASSSRRENSPLHF	TGTGCCAGCAGCTCTCGCCGGGAAAATTCACCCCTCCACTTT
TRBJ2-7	TRBV5-6	once	TRBD2	CASSFAAGGYEQYF	TGTGCCAGCAGCTTCGCGGCGGGGGGCTACGAGCAGTACTTC
TRBJ1-5	TRBV30	NA	NA	CAWSRQGRQPQHF	TGTGCCTGGAGTCGGCAGGGTAGACAGCCCCAGCATTTT
TRBJ2-7	TRBV6-5	NA	NA	CASSQIYEQYF	TGTGCCAGCAGCCAGATCTACGAGCAGTACTTC
TRBJ1-5	TRBV12-5	NA	TRBD1	CASGFSGQGAIQPQHF	TGTGCTAGTGGTTTCTCCGGACAGGGGGCGATCCAGCCCCAGCATTTT
TRBJ2-7	TRBV20-1	NA	TRBD1	CSASRGTGGRYEQYF	TGCAGTGCTAGCCGGGGGACAGGGGGCAGGTACGAGCAGTACTTC
TRBJ2-7	TRBV18	NA	TRBD1	CASSVGQGSYEQYF	TGTGCCAGCTCTGTAGGACAGGGATCCTACGAGCAGTACTTC
TRBJ2-7	TRBV6-5	NA	TRBD2	CASSYSGLGRYEQYF	TGTGCCAGCAGTTACTCGGGACTAGGAAGATATGAGCAGTACTTC
TRBJ2-7	TRBV30	NA	TRBD1	CAWSPGQDLEQYF	TGTGCCTGGAGTCCTGGACAGGACCTCGAGCAGTACTTC
TRBJ2-7	TRBV5-4	NA	NA	CASSLGGATLYEQYF	TGTGCCAGCAGCTTGGGGGGGGCGACCCTCTACGAGCAGTACTTC
TRBJ1-1	TRBV7-9	few	NA	CASSLGLLNTEAFF	TGTGCCAGCAGCTTGGGGCTTTTGAACACTGAAGCTTTCTTT
TRBJ2-6	TRBV7-2	NA	TRBD1	CASSPRQGAHSGANVLTF	TGTGCCAGCAGCCCCCGACAGGGAGCACACTCTGGGGCCAACGTCCTGACTTTC
TRBJ2-1	TRBV19	NA	NA	CASRGLATYNEQFF	TGTGCCAGTAGGGGCCTGGCTACCTACAATGAGCAGTTCTTC
TRBJ1-2	TRBV29-1	once	NA	CSVDAVNYGYTF	TGCAGCGTTGACGCAGTGAACTATGGCTACACCTTC
TRBJ2-3	TRBV4-2	NA	TRBD2	CASSQETSGTSDTQYF	TGTGCCAGCAGCCAAGAAACTAGCGGGACTTCAGATACGCAGTATTTT
TRBJ1-4	TRBV7-9	NA	NA	CASSLTGGEKLFF	TGTGCCAGCAGCCTGACGGGGGGAGAAAAACTGTTTTTT
TRBJ2-7	TRBV3-1	once	TRBD2	CASSPRRGLAESYEQYF	TGTGCCAGCAGCCCCCGTCGGGGTCTAGCGGAATCCTACGAGCAGTACTTC
TRBJ1-5	TRBV20-1	NA	NA	CSARTQGGQPQHF	TGCAGTGCTAGAACCCAGGGTGGACAGCCCCAGCATTTT
TRBJ2-2	TRBV27	NA	NA	CASSLWDTGELFF	TGTGCCAGCAGTTTATGGGACACCGGGGAGCTGTTTTTT
TRBJ2-2	TRBV5-1	NA	TRBD2	CASSLQTSGRIGELFF	TGCGCCAGCAGCTTGCAAACTAGCGGGAGGATCGGGGAGCTGTTTTTT
TRBJ2-7	TRBV11-1	NA	TRBD2	CASSRSLGLAGPLSTYEQYF	TGTGCCAGCAGCCGATCCCTCGGACTAGCGGGTCCTCTATCTACCTACGAGCAGTACTTC